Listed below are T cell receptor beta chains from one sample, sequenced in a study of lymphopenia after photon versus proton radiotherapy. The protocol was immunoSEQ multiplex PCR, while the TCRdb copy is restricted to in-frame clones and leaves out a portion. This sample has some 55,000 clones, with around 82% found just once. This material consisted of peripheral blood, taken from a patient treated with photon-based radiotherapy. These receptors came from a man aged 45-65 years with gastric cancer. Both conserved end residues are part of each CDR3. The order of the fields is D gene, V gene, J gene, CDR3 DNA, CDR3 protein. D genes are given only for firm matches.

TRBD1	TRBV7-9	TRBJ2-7	TGTGCCAGCAGCAATACGGCCGGGACAGGGGCACGGTCGTACTTC	CASSNTAGTGARSYF
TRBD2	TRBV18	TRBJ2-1	TGTGCCAGCTCACCACAGCGGGGAATAAATGAGCAGTTCTTC	CASSPQRGINEQFF
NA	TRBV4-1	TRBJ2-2	TGCGCCAGCAGCCAAAAACGGGGTTATGGCGACACCGGGGAGCTGTTTTTT	CASSQKRGYGDTGELFF
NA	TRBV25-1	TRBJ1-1	TGTGCCAGCAGTGACGGGACGCGCGGCACTGAAGCTTTCTTT	CASSDGTRGTEAFF
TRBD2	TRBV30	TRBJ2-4	TGTGCCTGGAGTGTAAGCAGGGGGCTAGTAGCGGGAGGGCTAGCCAAAAACATTCAGTACTTC	CAWSVSRGLVAGGLAKNIQYF
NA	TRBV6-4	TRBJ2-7	TGTGCCAGCAGTGGCTCATATTCCGGTTACGAGCAGTACTTC	CASSGSYSGYEQYF
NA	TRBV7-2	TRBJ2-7	TGTGCCAGCAGCTTAACCTTTCAGGGCTACGAGCAGTACTTC	CASSLTFQGYEQYF
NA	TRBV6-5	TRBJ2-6	TGTGCCAGCAGTCGGAATTGGGCTGGGGCCAACGTCCTGACTTTC	CASSRNWAGANVLTF
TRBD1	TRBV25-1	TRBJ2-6	TGTGCCAGCCACCCCGGGACAGCATCCTCTGGGGCCAACGTCCTGACTTTC	CASHPGTASSGANVLTF
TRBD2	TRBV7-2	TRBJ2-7	TGTGCCAGCGCTGCTTCCGGGACTAGCGGCTACGAGCAGTACTTC	CASAASGTSGYEQYF
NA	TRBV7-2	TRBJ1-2	TGTGCCAGCAGCCGAATCGGACAGAGCTATGGCTACACCTTC	CASSRIGQSYGYTF